The T cell receptor beta chain under discussion was sequenced for a study of cytomegalovirus exposure and HLA in healthy donors. Trimming removed 3 bases from V and 0 bases from J; junction bases left unmatched: 5. Germline V lookup: CDR1 MNHEY, CDR2 SVGAGI. CDR3 size: 16 residues. The PCR contained 60 Vbeta and 13 Jbeta primers. The data were produced by immunoSEQ multiplex PCR, yet TCRdb's version contains in-frame clones alone and is incomplete. The table for this sample gives around 140,000 clones. The rearrangement uses TRBV6-5 and TRBJ1-1; 9 nucleotides align to TRBD1. The sequence came from a woman aged 40 to 49 in good health and CMV-seronegative. What was sequenced was PBMCs. The CDR3 bases are TGTGCCAGCAGTTATTCGTGGACAGGGGTGAACACTGAAGCTTTCTTT. This sequence encodes CASSYSWTGVNTEAFF.